The rows below give T cell receptor beta chains drawn from one sample of a study of T cell responses to AZD1222 COVID-19 vaccine. The repertoire was sequenced with immunoSEQ multiplex PCR; TCRdb's copy has only in-frame clones and lacks some. The table shows about 130,000 clones, with about 85% occurring only once. The sequences come from peripheral blood, collected 28 days after the second AZD1222 dose. Source of these receptors: an adult who received the AZD1222 COVID-19 vaccine. CDR3s include the opening cysteine and the closing phenylalanine or tryptophan. D genes are given only for firm matches. The size of a clone is reported for some rows only, either as once, few or many, or as a class for expanded clones.

>13|NA|TRBJ2-1|NA|TRBV30
CAWSKPTYNEQFF
TGTGCCTGGAGTAAGCCAACCTACAATGAGCAGTTCTTC
>13|NA|TRBJ1-3|NA|TRBV9
CASSVQGHGTIYF
TGTGCCAGCAGCGTACAGGGCCATGGCACCATATATTTT
>14|NA|TRBJ2-5|TRBD1|TRBV24-1
CATSDRTGQETQYF
TGTGCCACCAGTGACCGGACAGGTCAAGAGACCCAGTACTTC
>14|few|TRBJ1-2|NA|TRBV5-1
CASSSSGTSYGYTF
TGCGCCAGCAGCTCCTCCGGGACAAGCTATGGCTACACCTTC
>16|NA|TRBJ1-6|TRBD1|TRBV5-1
CASSSTQGAGNSPLHF
TGCGCCAGCAGCTCGACACAGGGGGCGGGTAATTCACCCCTCCACTTT
>14|once|TRBJ2-7|TRBD2|TRBV5-1
CASSPGTSGYEQYF
TGCGCCAGCAGCCCCGGGACTAGCGGCTACGAGCAGTACTTC
>16|NA|TRBJ1-5|NA|TRBV20-1
CSASTPGLKLDQPQHF
TGCAGTGCTAGTACCCCGGGACTCAAGTTGGATCAGCCCCAGCATTTT
>11|NA|TRBJ1-2|NA|TRBV29-1
CSARTDYGYTF
TGCAGCGCTCGGACAGATTATGGCTACACCTTC
>16|NA|TRBJ1-6|NA|TRBV2
CASRQGGSESNSPLHF
TGTGCCAGCAGACAAGGCGGCAGCGAGTCTAATTCACCCCTCCACTTT
>13|NA|TRBJ1-1|NA|TRBV6-5
CASSWAENTEAFF
TGTGCCAGCAGTTGGGCGGAGAACACTGAAGCTTTCTTT
>12|NA|TRBJ2-7|NA|TRBV7-9
CASSLVAYEQYF
TGTGCCAGCAGCTTAGTAGCCTACGAGCAGTACTTC
>16|NA|TRBJ2-5|NA|TRBV5-1
CASSLGSVVQSETQYF
TGCGCCAGCAGCTTGGGGTCGGTGGTGCAGTCAGAGACCCAGTACTTC
>13|NA|TRBJ1-6|NA|TRBV12-3/TRBV12-4
CASSPRAGSPLHF
TGTGCCAGCAGCCCCAGGGCAGGTTCACCCCTCCACTTT
>13|NA|TRBJ1-2|NA|TRBV28
CATRTLKLYGYTF
TGTGCCACACGGACACTCAAGCTCTATGGCTACACCTTC
>14|NA|TRBJ1-2|NA|TRBV28
CAVQGEHPNYGYTF
TGTGCCGTCCAGGGAGAACATCCTAACTATGGCTACACCTTC
>13|few|TRBJ1-5|NA|TRBV27
CASSLSFDQPQHF
TGTGCCAGCAGTTTATCTTTCGATCAGCCCCAGCATTTT
>13|once|TRBJ2-1|NA|TRBV29-1
CSVRDGRPNEQFF
TGCAGCGTCCGGGACGGCCGTCCCAATGAGCAGTTCTTC
>15|NA|TRBJ2-3|TRBD1|TRBV5-1
CASSLGQISTDTQYF
TGCGCCAGCAGCCTGGGACAGATTAGCACAGATACGCAGTATTTT
>16|NA|TRBJ2-1|TRBD2|TRBV18
CASSPVKTSGDNEQFF
TGTGCCAGCTCACCGGTAAAGACTAGCGGGGACAATGAGCAGTTCTTC
>20|NA|TRBJ2-3|TRBD2|TRBV4-2
CASSPLPFLAGELRTDTQYF
TGTGCCAGCAGCCCCCTACCGTTCTTAGCGGGGGAACTCCGCACAGATACGCAGTATTTT
>13|NA|TRBJ2-5|NA|TRBV6-5
CASRGTGVGTQYF
TGTGCCAGCAGAGGGACCGGGGTGGGGACCCAGTACTTC
>14|NA|TRBJ1-6|NA|TRBV4-1
CASSQEGSWSPLHF
TGCGCCAGCAGCCAAGAAGGTTCTTGGTCACCCCTCCACTTT
>12|NA|TRBJ1-1|NA|TRBV30
CAWSPTSTEAFF
TGTGCCTGGAGTCCGACTTCCACTGAAGCTTTCTTT